This T cell receptor beta chain was captured by sequencing in a study of cytomegalovirus exposure and HLA in healthy donors. Germline V gene sequence: CDR1 MDHEN, CDR2 SYDVKM. The CDR3 loop spans 14 amino acids. Trimming pared 3 bases from V and 7 bases from J, leaving 15 bases between. Researchers ran the PCR with 60 Vbeta and 13 Jbeta primers. Sequenced by immunoSEQ multiplex PCR; TCRdb stores in-frame clones only, minus some. The sample includes about 140,000 clones, around 75% of them seen just once. The sequencing input was PBMCs. The clonotype comes from a female donor in good health and CMV-seronegative. The chain carries TRBV28 and TRBJ2-5, with D possibly TRBD2 on 6 matching bases. CDR3 sequence (DNA): TGTGCCAGCAGTTTGGAGGGCCTATACGGGACCCAGTACTTC. Amino acid sequence: CASSLEGLYGTQYF.